The T cell receptor beta chain described here comes from a study of blood T cell repertoires in COVID-19. Study at large: Acute-phase and convalescent COVID-19 samples originated in the United States, Italy and Spain.

Recruitment covered roughly 24 US areas and drew participants whose ages spanned about 18 to 89 years. Clinical histories supplied by participants themselves formed the basis of cohort assignment. A COVID-19 case was met by exposed participants within 2 weeks before study entry. Looked up from germline, CDR1 is MNHEY and CDR2 is SVGEGT. This CDR3 comprises 15 residues. V lost 0 bases, J lost 5 bases, and 14 bases lay in between. Clones were read by immunoSEQ multiplex PCR, and TCRdb kept only the in-frame ones, dropping some. The sample consists of roughly 400,000 clones, approximately 90% of them appearing once.

The origin of this receptor is a woman in her 40s who had been exposed to COVID-19. The sequenced sample consisted of PBMCs or T cells enriched from blood (not recorded which). The chain employs TRBV6-2 or TRBV6-3 and TRBJ2-7; TRBD1 is a possible D gene (6 bases). The CDR3 coding sequence is TGTGCCAGCAGTTACTCGACTACAGGGCCGGACGAGCAGTACTTC. Protein product: CASSYSTTGPDEQYF.